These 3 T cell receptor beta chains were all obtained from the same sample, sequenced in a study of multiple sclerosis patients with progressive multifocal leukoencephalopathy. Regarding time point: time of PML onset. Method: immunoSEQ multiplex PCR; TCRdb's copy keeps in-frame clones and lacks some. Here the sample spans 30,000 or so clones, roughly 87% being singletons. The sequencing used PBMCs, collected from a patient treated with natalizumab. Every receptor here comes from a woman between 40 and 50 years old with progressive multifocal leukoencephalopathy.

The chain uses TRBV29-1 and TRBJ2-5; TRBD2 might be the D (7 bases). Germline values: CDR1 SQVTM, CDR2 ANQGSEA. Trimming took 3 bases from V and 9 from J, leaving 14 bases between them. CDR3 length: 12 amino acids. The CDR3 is CSVDNRAGAQYF. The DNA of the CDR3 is TGCAGCGTTGACAACAGGGCGGGGGCCCAGTACTTC.

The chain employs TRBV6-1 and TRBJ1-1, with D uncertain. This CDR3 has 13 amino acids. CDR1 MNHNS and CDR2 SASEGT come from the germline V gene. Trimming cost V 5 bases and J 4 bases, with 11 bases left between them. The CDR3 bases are TGTGCCAGCAGTTATTCTCCTTTCACTGAAGCTTTCTTT. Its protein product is CASSYSPFTEAFF.

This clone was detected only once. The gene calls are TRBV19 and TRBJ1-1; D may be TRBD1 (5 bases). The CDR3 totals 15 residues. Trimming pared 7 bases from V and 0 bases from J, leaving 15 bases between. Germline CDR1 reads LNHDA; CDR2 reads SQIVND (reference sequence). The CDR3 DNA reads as TGTGCCAGTACTATTGGGGGAGACATGAACACTGAAGCTTTCTTT. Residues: CASTIGGDMNTEAFF. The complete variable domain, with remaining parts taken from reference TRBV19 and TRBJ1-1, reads DGGITQSPKYLFRKEGQNVTLSCEQNLNHDAMYWYRQDPGQGLRLIYYSQIVNDFQKGDIAEGYSVSREKKESFPLTVTSAQKNPTAFYLCASTIGGDMNTEAFFGQGTRLTVV.